The entry below gives a single T cell receptor (beta chain) sequence along with its context. What it binds is not known. The junction shows a germline mismatch at one end, possibly a read error. Assay: immunoSEQ multiplex PCR; the TCRdb copy retains only in-frame clones and omits some. The table shows approximately 650,000 clones, with about 95% occurring only once. These data are taken from a study of shared clonotypes between healthy human individuals. CDR1 is MNHNY and CDR2 is SVGAGI in the germline V gene (reference sequence). The CDR3 is 15 amino acids. Overall study findings and caveats: Clonotype sharing among donors, it was expected, would be affected by sequencing depth.

CD45RO-negative, CCR7-positively selected cells formed the naive CD8 fraction, excluding terminally differentiated effector memory CD45RA+ cells. The specimen was naive CD8+ T cells sorted from blood. The source is a woman aged 25-40 years in good health. The gene calls are TRBV6-6 and TRBJ2-2; D is unresolved. In DNA, the CDR3 is TGTGCCAGCACTTACGTGAGTGGAACCACCGGGGAGCTGTTTTTT. Amino acids: CASTYVSGTTGELFF.